This T cell receptor (beta chain) was profiled in a study of cytomegalovirus exposure and HLA in healthy donors. Study overall: When fewer than 400 donors were genotyped, 81% of them were found to fall in the Caucasian-associated ancestry cluster. Findings and caveats of the study: In terms of immune exposure information, only CMV serostatus was available. According to reports, the classifier identified cytomegalovirus status with high specificity and sensitivity.

The CDR3 spans 16 residues. Germline loops: CDR1 MDHEN, CDR2 SYDVKM. V was clipped by 5 bases and J by 8 bases; unmatched bases: 13. About this clone itself: Its antigen is currently unknown.

Use of 60 Vbeta and 13 Jbeta primers characterized the PCR. Assay used: immunoSEQ multiplex PCR; TCRdb lists only in-frame clones, some missing. The sample has fewer than 150,000 clones; 65% to 85% are singletons. This rearrangement joins TRBV28 to TRBJ1-4; 8 bases are a match to TRBD1. What was sequenced was PBMCs. This clonotype was obtained from a man aged 50-60 years in good health and CMV-seronegative. The CDR3 here is CASSTDRGSSREKLFF. The CDR3 DNA sequence: TGTGCCAGCAGTACCGACAGGGGTTCATCGAGAGAAAAACTGTTTTTT.